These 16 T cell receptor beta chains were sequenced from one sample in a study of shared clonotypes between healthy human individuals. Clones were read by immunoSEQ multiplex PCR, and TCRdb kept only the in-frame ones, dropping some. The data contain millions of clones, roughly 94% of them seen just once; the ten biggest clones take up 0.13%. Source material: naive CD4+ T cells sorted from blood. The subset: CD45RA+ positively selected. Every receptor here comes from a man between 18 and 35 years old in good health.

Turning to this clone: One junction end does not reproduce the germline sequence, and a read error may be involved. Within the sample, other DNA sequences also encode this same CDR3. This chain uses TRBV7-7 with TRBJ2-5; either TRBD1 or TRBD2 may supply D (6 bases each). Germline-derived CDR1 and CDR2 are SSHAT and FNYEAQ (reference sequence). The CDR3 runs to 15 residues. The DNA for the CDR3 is TGTGCTAGCAGCTTAGGGGGGCAGGGAGGAGAGACCCAGTACTTC. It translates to CASSLGGQGGETQYF.

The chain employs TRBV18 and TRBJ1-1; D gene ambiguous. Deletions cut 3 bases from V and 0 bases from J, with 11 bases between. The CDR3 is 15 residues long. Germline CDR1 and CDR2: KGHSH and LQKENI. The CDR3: CASSPRLDMNTEAFF. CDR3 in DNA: TGTGCCAGCTCACCGCGACTGGATATGAACACTGAAGCTTTCTTT.

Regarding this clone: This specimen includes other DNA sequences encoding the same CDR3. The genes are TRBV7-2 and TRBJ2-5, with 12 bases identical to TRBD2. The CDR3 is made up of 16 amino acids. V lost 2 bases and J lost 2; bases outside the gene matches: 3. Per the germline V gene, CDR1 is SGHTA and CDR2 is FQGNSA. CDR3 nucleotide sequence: TGTGCCAGCAGCTTATCCACTAGCGGGGGGCAAGAGACCCAGTACTTC. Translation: CASSLSTSGGQETQYF.

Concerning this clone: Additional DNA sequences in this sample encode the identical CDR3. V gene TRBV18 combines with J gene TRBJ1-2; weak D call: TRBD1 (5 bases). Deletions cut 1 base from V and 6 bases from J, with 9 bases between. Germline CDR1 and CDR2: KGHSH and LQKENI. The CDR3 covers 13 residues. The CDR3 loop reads CASSPRQGDGYTF. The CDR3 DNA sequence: TGTGCCAGCTCACCACGGCAGGGCGATGGCTACACCTTC.

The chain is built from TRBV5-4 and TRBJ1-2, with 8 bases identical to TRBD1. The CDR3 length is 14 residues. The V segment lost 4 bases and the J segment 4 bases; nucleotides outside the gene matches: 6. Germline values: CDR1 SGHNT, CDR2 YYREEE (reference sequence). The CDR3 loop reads CASSVPGGGYGYTF. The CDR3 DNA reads TGTGCCAGCAGCGTCCCAGGGGGCGGCTATGGCTACACCTTC.

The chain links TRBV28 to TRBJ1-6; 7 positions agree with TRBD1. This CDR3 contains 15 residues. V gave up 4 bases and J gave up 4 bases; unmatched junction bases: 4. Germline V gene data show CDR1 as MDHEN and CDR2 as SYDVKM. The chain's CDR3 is CASSSGQRYNSPLHF. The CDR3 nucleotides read TGTGCCAGCAGTTCGGGACAGCGGTATAATTCACCCCTCCACTTT.

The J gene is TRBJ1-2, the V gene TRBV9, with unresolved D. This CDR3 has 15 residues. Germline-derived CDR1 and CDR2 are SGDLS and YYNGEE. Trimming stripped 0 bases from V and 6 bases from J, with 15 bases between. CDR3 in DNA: TGTGCCAGCAGCGTAGTGGGGTCGGAATGGAATGGCTACACCTTC. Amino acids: CASSVVGSEWNGYTF. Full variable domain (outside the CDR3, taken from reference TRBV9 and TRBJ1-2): DSGVTQTPKHLITATGQRVTLRCSPRSGDLSVYWYQQSLDQGLQFLIQYYNGEERAKGNILERFSAQQFPDLHSELNLSSLELGDSALYFCASSVVGSEWNGYTFGSGTRLTVV.

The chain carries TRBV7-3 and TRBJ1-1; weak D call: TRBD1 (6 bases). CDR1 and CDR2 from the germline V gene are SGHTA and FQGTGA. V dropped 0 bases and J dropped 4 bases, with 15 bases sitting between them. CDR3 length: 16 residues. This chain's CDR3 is CASSLTPTGMGTEAFF. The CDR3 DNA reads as TGTGCCAGCAGCTTAACTCCCACAGGGATGGGCACTGAAGCTTTCTTT. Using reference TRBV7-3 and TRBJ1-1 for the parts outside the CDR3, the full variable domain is GAGVSQTPSNKVTEKGKYVELRCDPISGHTALYWYRQSLGQGPEFLIYFQGTGAADDSGLPNDRFFAVRPEGSVSTLKIQRTERGDSAVYLCASSLTPTGMGTEAFFGQGTRLTVV.

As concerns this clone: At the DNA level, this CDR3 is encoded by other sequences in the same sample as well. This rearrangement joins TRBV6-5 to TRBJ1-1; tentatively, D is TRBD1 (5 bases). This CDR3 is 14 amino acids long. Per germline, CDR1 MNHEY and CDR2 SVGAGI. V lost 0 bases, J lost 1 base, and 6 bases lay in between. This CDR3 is CASSYSTGNTEAFF. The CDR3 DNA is TGTGCCAGCAGTTACTCAACAGGGAACACTGAAGCTTTCTTT.

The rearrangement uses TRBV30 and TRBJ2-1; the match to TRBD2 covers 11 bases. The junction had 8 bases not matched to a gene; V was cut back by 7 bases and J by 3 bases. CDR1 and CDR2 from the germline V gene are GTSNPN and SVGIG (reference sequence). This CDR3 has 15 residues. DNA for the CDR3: TGTGCCTTTTTAAGCGGGACTAGCGGCTACAATGAGCAGTTCTTC. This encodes CAFLSGTSGYNEQFF.

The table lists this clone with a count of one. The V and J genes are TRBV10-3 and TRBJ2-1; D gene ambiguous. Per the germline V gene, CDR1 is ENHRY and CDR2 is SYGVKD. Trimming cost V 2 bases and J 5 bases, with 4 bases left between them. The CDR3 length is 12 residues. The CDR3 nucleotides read TGTGCCATCAGTGAGGGGGACAATGAGCAGTTCTTC. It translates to CAISEGDNEQFF.

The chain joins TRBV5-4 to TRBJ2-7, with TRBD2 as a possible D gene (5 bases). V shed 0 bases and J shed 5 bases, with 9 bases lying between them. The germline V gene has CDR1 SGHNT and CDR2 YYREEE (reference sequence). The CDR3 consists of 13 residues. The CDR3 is CASSLAGINEQYF. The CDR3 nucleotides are TGTGCCAGCAGCTTGGCCGGGATTAACGAGCAGTACTTC.

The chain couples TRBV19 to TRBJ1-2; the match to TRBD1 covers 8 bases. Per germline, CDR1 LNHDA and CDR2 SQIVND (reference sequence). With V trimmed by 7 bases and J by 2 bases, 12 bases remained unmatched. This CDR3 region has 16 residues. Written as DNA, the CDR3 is TGTGCCAGTAACCGACCGGGGACAGGAGAGAACTATGGCTACACCTTC. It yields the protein CASNRPGTGENYGYTF.

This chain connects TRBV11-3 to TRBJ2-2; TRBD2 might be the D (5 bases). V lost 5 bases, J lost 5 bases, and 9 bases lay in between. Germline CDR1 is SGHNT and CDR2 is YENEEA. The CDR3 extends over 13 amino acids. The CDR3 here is CASSRSGTGELFF. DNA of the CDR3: TGTGCCAGCAGCCGAAGCGGAACCGGGGAGCTGTTTTTT.

This chain's CDR3 is CASSSRAGVTNEKLFF. The CDR3 DNA sequence: TGTGCCAGCAGTTCCAGGGCGGGGGTCACTAATGAAAAACTGTTTTTT. The rearrangement joins TRBV28 to TRBJ1-4; perhaps TRBD1 as D (5 bases). This CDR3 region has 16 residues. Trimming removed 4 bases from V and 2 bases from J, with 14 bases in between. Per the germline V gene, CDR1 is MDHEN and CDR2 is SYDVKM. The whole variable domain, filled in from reference TRBV28 and TRBJ1-4, reads DVKVTQSSRYLVKRTGEKVFLECVQDMDHENMFWYRQDPGLGLRLIYFSYDVKMKEKGDIPEGYSVSREKKERFSLILESASTNQTSMYLCASSSRAGVTNEKLFFGSGTQLSVL.

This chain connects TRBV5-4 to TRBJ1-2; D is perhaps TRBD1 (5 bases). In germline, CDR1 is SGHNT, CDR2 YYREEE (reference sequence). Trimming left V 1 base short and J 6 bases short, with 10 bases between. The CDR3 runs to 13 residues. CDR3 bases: TGTGCCAGCAGCTTGCAAGGGGTTGATGGCTACACCTTC. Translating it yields CASSLQGVDGYTF.